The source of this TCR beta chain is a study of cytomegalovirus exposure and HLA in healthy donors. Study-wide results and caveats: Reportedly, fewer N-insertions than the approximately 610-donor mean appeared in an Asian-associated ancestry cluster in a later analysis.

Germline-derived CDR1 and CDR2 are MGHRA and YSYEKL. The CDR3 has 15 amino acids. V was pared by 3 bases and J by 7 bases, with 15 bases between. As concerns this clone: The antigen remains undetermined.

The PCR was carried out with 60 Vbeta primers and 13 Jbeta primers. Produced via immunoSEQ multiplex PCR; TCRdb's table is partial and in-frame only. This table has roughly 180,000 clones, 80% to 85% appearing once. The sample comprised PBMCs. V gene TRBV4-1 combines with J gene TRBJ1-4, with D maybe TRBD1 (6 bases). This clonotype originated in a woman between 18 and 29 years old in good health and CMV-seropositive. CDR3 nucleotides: TGCGCCAGCAGCCAGGGATCAGGGGAAGGTGAAAAACTGTTTTTT. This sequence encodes CASSQGSGEGEKLFF.